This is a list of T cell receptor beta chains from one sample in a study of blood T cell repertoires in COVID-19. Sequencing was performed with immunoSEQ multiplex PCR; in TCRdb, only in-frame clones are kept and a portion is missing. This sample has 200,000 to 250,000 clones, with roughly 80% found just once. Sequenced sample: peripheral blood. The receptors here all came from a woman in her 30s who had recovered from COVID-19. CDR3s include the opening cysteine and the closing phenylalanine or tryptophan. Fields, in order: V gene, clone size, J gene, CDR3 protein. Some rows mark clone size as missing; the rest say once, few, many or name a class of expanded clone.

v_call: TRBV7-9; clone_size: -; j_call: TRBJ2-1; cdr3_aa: CASSPLAGVLGNEQFF
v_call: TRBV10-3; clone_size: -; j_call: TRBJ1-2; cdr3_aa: CAISESQGNYGYTF
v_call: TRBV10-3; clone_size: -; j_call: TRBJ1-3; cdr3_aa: CAISEPSGALEGGYF
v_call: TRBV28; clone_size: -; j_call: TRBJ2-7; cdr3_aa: CASRPQGSSYEQYF
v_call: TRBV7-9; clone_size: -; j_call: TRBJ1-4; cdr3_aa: CASSPKRADNEKLFF
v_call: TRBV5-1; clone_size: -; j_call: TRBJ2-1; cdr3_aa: CASSLGPSGFTYNEQFF
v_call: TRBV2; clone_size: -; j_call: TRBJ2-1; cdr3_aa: CASGLLSYNEQFF
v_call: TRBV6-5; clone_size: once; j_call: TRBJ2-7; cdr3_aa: CASSHRPSYEQYF
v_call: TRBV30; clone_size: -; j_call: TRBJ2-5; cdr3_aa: CAWNSVSETQYF
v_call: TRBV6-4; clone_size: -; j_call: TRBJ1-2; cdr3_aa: CASSSGGFQGYGYTF
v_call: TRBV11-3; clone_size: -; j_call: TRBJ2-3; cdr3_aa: CASSLGTSGISTDTQYF
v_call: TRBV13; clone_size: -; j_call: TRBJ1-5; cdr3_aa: CASSLRGFGQPQHF
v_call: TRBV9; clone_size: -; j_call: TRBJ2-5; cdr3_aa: CASSVSGREDRETQYF
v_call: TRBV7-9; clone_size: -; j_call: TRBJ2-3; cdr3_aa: CASSLEARTQYF
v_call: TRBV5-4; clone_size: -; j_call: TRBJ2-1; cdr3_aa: CASSPEGRESFEQFF
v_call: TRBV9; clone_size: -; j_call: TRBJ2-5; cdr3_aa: CASSVGRVETQYF
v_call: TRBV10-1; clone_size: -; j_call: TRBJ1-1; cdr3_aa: CASSESKGGQGGTEAFF
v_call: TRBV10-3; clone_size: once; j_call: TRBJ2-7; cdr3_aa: CAITSRTGDDEQYF
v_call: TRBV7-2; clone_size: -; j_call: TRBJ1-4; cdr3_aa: CASSPQGMTNEKLFF
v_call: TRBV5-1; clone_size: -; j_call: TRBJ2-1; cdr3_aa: CASSFGGDNEQFF
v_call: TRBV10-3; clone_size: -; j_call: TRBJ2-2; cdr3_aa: CAISHGERTNTGELFF
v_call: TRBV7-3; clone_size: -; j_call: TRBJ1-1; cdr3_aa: CASSLTWDSEAFF
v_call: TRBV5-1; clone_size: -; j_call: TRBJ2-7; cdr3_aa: CASSLGRGGSSYEQYF
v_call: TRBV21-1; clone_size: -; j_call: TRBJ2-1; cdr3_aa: CASSKVERGREFF
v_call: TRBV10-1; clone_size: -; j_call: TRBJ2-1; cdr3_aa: CASSDEPGGPRNEQFF
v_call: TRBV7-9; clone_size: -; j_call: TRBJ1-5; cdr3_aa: CASSLGTGDFSNQPQHF
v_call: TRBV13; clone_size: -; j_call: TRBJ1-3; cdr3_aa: CASSPASGGSSGNTIYF
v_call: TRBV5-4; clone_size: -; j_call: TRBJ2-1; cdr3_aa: CASNRDLSSYNEQFF
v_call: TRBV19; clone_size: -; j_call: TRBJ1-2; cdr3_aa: CATSARWGQDNYGYTF
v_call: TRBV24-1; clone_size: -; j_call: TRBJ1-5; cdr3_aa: CATSDRGYNQPQHF
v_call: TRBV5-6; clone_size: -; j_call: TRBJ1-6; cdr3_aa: CASSLGGTPLHF
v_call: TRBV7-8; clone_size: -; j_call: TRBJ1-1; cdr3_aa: CASSFKPAGTAMNTEAFF